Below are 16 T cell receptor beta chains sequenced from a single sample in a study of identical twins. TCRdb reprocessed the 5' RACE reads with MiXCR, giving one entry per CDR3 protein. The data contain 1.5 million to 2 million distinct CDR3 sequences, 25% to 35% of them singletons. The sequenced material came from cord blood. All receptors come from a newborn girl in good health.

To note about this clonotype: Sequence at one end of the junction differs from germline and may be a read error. CDR3 loop: CASSGDLRQETRYF. The CDR3 DNA reads as TGTGCCAGCAGCGGGGACTTACGGCAGGAGACCCGGTACTTC. The chain combines TRBV9 with TRBJ2-5; perhaps TRBD2 as D (6 bases). The CDR3 loop spans 14 amino acids. Germline CDR1 and CDR2: SGDLS and YYNGEE.

The CDR3 region has the DNA TGTGCCATCAGTAGACTAGGCCCCAATGAGCAGTTCTTC. As protein: CAISRLGPNEQFF. The rearrangement joins TRBV10-3 to TRBJ2-1, with D tentatively TRBD2 (6 bases). The CDR3 is 13 amino acids. Germline V gene data show CDR1 as ENHRY and CDR2 as SYGVKD. The V and J ends lost 5 bases and 6 bases respectively, with 11 bases between them.

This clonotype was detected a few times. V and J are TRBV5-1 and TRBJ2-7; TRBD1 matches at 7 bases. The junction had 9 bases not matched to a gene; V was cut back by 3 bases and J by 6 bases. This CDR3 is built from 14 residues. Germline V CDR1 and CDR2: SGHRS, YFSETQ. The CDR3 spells CASSSIKTGTEQYF. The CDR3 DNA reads TGCGCCAGCAGCTCAATAAAGACAGGGACCGAGCAGTACTTC.

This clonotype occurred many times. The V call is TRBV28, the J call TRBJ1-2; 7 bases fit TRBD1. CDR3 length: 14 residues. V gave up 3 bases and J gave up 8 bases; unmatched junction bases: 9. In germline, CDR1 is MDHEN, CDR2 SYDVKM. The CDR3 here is CASSFSDRVYGYTF. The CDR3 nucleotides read TGTGCCAGCAGTTTTTCAGACAGGGTCTACGGCTACACCTTC.

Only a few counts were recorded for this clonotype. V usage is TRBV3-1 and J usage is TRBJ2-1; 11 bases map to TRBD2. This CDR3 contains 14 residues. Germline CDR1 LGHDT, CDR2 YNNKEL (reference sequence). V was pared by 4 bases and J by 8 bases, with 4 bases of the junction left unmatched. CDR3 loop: CASSRLAGGYEQFF. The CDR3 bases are TGTGCCAGCAGCCGGCTAGCGGGAGGCTATGAGCAGTTCTTC.

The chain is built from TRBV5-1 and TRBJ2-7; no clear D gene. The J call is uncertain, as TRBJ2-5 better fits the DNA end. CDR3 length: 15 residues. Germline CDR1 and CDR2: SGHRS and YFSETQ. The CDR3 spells CASSLFREGRETQYF. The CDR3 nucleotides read TGCGCCAGCAGCTTGTTTAGAGAAGGAAGGGAGACCCAGTACTTC.

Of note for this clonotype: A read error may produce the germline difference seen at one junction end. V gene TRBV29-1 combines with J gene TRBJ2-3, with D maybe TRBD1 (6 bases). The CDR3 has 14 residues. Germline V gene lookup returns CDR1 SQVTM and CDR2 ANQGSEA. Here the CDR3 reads CSVDPGGGPDTRYF. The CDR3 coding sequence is TGCAGCGTTGACCCTGGTGGGGGCCCAGATACGCGGTATTTT.

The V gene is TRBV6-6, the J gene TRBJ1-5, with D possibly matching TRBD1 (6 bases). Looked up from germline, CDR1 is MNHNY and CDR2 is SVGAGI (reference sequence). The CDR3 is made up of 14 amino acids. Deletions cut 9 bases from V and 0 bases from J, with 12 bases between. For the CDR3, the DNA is TGTGCCAGTGGGACACCGAATAGCAATCAGCCCCAGCATTTT. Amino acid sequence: CASGTPNSNQPQHF.

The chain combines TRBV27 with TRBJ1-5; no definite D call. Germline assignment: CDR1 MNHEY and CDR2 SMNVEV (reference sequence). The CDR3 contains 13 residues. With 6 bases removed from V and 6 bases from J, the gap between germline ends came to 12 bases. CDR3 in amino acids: CASRRHTAQPQHF. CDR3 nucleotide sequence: TGTGCCAGCAGGCGCCATACGGCTCAGCCCCAGCATTTT.

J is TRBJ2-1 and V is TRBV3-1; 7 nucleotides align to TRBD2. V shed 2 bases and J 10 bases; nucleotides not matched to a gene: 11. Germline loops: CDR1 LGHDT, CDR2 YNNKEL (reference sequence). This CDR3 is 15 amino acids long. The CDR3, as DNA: TGTGCCAGCAGCCAAACCCTAGCGGTTACTTACGAGCAGTTCTTC. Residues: CASSQTLAVTYEQFF.

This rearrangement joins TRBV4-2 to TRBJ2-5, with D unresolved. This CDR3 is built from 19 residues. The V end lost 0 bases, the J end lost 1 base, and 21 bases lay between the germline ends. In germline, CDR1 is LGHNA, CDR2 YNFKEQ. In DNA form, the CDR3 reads TGTGCCAGCAGCCAAGATCGAGGCGGAAGAGCCACTGTCCAAGAGACCCAGTACTTC. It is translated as CASSQDRGGRATVQETQYF.

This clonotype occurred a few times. CDR3 in amino acids: CASSYAWTGGYEQYF. The CDR3 DNA is TGTGCCAGCAGTTACGCCTGGACAGGGGGCTACGAGCAGTACTTC. V and J are TRBV6-5 and TRBJ2-7; 10 bases match TRBD1. Germline trimming cut 2 bases from V and 3 bases from J; bases unmatched to any gene: 4. The CDR3 runs to 15 residues. CDR1 and CDR2 (germline): MNHEY, SVGAGI.

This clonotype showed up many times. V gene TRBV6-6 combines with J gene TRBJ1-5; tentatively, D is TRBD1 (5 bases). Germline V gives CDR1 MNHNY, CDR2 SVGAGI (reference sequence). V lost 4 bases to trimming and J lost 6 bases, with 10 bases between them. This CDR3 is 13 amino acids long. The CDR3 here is CASSLGEGQPQHF. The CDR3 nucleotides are TGTGCCAGCAGTTTAGGGGAGGGTCAGCCCCAGCATTTT.

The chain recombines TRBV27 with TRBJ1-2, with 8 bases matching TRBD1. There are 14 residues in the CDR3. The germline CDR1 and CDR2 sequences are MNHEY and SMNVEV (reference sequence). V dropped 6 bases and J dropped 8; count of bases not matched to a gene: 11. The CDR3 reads CASSRDRNAEGYTF. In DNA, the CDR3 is TGTGCCAGCAGCCGGGACAGGAATGCGGAGGGCTACACCTTC.

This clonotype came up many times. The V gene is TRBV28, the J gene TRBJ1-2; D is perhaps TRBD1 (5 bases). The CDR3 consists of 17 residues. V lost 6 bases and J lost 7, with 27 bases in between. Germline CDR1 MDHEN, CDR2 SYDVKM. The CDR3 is CASRLSPTAREGVGYTF. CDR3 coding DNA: TGTGCCAGCAGACTCAGTCCCACAGCCCGGGAAGGGGTTGGCTACACCTTC.

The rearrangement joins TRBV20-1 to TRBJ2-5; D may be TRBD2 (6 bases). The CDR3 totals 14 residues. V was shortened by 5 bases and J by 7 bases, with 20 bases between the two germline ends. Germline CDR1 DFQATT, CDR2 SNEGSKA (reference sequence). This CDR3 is CSAASGRLVGTQYF. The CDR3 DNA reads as TGCAGTGCTGCGTCCGGGAGATTGGTCGGGACCCAGTACTTC.